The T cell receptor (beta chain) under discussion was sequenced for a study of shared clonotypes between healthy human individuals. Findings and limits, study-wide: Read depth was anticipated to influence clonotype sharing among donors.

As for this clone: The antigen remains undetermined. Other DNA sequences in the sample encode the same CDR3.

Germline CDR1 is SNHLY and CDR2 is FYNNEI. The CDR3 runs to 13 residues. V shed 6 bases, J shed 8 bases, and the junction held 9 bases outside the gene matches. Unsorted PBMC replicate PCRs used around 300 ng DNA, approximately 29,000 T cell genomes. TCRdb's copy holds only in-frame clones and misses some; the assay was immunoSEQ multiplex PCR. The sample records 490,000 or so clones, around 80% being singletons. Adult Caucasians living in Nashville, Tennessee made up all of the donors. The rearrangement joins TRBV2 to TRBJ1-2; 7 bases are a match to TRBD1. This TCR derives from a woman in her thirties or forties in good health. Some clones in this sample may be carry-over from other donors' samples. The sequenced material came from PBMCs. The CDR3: CASSVRQGGGYTF. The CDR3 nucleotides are TGTGCCAGCAGCGTCAGACAGGGTGGGGGCTACACCTTC.